The T cell receptor (beta chain) described here comes from a study of a mutant IDH1 vaccine in newly diagnosed glioma. Study at large: During weeks 1, 3, 5, 7, 11, 15, 19 and 23, patients received eight vaccinations. Receipt of radiotherapy, temozolomide, or both preceded the study, and most received both. Study findings and constraints: Pseudoprogression appeared independent of alterations in top peripheral clonotypes.

On this clone itself: Its antigen remains unknown.

As to time point: week 23, last vaccination. With topical imiquimod, each dose of the vaccine consisted of 300 ug of mutant IDH1 20-mer peptide. There are 14 residues in the CDR3. Per germline, CDR1 SGHRS and CDR2 YFSETQ. The V and J ends lost 0 bases and 8 bases, in that order; junction bases with no gene match: 7. Sequencing used immunoSEQ multiplex PCR; TCRdb keeps in-frame clones, though not all of them. The repertoire consists of over 35,000 clones, with roughly 80% occurring once and the leading ten covering 2% to 2.5%. The source is a woman in her late teens or twenties with glioma. Some clones in this sample may be carry-over from other donors' samples. The gene calls are TRBV5-1 and TRBJ1-2; 7 bases are a match to TRBD1. The sequencing here drew on PBMCs, taken from a glioma patient whose treatment included an IDH1 peptide vaccine. CDR3 in amino acids: CASSLEEGAGGYTF. CDR3 coding DNA: TGCGCCAGCAGCTTGGAGGAGGGGGCTGGGGGCTACACCTTC.